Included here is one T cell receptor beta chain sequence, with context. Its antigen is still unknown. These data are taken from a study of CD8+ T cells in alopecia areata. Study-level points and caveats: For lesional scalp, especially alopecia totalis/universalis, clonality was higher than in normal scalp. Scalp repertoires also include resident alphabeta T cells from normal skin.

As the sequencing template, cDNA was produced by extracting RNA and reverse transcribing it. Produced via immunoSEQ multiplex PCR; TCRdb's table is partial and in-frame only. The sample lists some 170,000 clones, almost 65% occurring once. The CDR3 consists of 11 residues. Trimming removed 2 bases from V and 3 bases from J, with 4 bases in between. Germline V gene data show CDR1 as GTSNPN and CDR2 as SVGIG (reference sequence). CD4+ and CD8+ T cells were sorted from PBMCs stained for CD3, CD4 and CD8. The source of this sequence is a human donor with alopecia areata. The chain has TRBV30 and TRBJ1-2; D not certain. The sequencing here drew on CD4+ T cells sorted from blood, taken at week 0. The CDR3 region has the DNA TGTGCCTGGAGTCAGGACTATGGCTACACCTTC. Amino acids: CAWSQDYGYTF.